Included here is one TCR beta chain sequence, with context. Its antigen is not identified. Germline values: CDR1 SGHNT, CDR2 YYREEE (reference sequence). The CDR3 length is 14 residues. The V gene lost 4 bases and the J gene lost 0 bases, with 8 bases spanning the gap. CD8+ and CD4+ T cells circulating in blood were sequenced for TCR beta. The TEMRA cells underwent FACS enrichment, while the CD8+ and CD4+ T cells underwent negative isolation. This sample stems from a study of CD8 T cells in Susac syndrome. Findings and limits, study-wide: The relatively small number of individuals in the TCR sequencing and HLA analysis was acknowledged by the study.

About 0.5 to 1 ug RNA was reverse transcribed with random hexamers. TCRdb called the immunoSEQ multiplex PCR reads again in MiXCR, with one record for every CDR3 protein. The table has fewer than 300,000 distinct CDR3 sequences, around 84% seen once. This clonotype was obtained from a human donor with multiple sclerosis. The sequencing sample was made of CD8+ T cells from PBMCs. The V gene is TRBV5-4, the J gene TRBJ2-1; possible D gene TRBD1, 6 bases. CDR3 DNA sequence: TGTGCCAGCAGCGTCAGGGGCTCCTACAATGAGCAGTTCTTC. Its protein product is CASSVRGSYNEQFF.